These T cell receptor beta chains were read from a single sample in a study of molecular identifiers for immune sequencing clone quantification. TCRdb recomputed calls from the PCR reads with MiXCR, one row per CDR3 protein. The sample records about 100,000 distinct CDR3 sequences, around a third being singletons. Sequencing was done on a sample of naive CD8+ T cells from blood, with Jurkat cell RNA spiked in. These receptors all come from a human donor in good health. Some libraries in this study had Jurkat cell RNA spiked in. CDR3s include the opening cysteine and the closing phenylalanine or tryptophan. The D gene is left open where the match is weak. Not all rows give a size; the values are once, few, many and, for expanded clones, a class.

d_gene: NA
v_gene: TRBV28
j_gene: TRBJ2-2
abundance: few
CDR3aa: CASSFDAGELFF
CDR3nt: TGTGCCAGCAGTTTTGACGCCGGGGAGCTGTTTTTT

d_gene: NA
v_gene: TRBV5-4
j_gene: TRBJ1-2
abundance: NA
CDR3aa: CASSLSQGLNYGYTF
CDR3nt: TGTGCCAGCAGCTTGTCACAAGGACTTAACTATGGCTACACCTTC

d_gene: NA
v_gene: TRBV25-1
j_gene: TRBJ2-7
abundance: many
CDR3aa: CASSPTQVAYEQYF
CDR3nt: TGTGCCAGCAGTCCAACACAGGTCGCCTACGAGCAGTACTTC

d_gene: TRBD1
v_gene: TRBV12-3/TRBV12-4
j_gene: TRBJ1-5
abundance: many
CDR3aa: CASSLRTGGYQPQHF
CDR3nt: TGTGCCAGCAGTCTTAGGACAGGGGGCTATCAGCCCCAGCATTTT

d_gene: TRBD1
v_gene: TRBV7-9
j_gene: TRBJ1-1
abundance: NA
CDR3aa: CASSLAQGEDTEAFF
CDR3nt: TGTGCCAGCAGCTTAGCCCAGGGGGAGGACACTGAAGCTTTCTTT

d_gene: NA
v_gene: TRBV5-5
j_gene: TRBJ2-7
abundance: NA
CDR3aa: CASSVALTYEQYF
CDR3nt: TGTGCCAGCAGCGTGGCCCTCACCTACGAGCAGTACTTC

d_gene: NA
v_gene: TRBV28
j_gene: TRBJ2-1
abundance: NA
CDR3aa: CASTLVGSDEQFF
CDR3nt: TGTGCCAGCACCCTAGTAGGGTCAGATGAGCAGTTCTTC

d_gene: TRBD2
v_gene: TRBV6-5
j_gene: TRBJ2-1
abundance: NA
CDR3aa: CASSYASGRARKEQFF
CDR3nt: TGTGCCAGCAGTTACGCCAGCGGGAGGGCCCGCAAAGAGCAGTTCTTC

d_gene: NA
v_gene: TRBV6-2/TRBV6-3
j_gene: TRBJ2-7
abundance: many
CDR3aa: CASTQRGYEQYF
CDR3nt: TGTGCCAGCACTCAAAGGGGGTACGAGCAGTACTTC

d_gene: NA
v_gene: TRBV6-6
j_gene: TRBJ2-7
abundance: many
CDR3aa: CASEGNEQYF
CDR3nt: TGTGCCAGCGAGGGGAACGAGCAGTACTTC

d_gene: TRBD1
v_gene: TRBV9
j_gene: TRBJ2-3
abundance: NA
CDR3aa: CASSGPGQGDTRYF
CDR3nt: TGTGCCAGCAGCGGACCGGGACAGGGGGATACGCGGTATTTT

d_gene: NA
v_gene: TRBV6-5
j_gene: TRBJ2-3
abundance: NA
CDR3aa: CASSYVGSADTQYF
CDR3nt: TGTGCCAGCAGTTACGTGGGGTCCGCAGATACGCAGTATTTT

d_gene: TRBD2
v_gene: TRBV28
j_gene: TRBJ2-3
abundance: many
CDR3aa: CASSLGALAGGELDTQYF
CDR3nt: TGTGCCAGCAGTCTCGGCGCTCTAGCGGGAGGGGAGCTGGATACGCAGTATTTT

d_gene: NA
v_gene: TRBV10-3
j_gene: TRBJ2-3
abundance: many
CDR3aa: CAISESAKLTQYF
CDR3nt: TGTGCCATCAGTGAGTCGGCCAAACTGACGCAGTATTTT

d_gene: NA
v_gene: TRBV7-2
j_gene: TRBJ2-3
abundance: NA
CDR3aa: CASSLLEDALWQDTQNF
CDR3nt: TGTGCCAGCAGCTTATTAGAGGACGCGCTCTGGCAAGATACGCAGAATTTT

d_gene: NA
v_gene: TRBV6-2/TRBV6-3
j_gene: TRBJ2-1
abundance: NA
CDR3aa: CASSSGWKQFF
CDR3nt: TGTGCCAGCAGTTCAGGCTGGAAGCAGTTCTTC

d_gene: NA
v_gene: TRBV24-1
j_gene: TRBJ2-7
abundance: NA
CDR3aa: CATSDPDRNPYEQYF
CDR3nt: TGTGCCACCAGTGACCCGGACAGAAATCCCTACGAGCAGTACTTC

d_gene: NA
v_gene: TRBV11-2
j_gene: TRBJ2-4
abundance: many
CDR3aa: CASSLDIQGKNIQYF
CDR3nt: TGTGCCAGCAGCTTAGATATCCAGGGCAAAAACATTCAGTACTTC

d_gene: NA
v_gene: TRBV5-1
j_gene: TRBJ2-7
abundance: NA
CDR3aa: CASSTLDNGDYEQYF
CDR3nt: TGCGCCAGCAGCACGTTAGACAACGGGGATTACGAGCAGTACTTC

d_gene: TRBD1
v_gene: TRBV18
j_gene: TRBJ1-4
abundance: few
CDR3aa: CASSPSPGTAGEKLFF
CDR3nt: TGTGCCAGCTCACCATCCCCAGGGACAGCGGGGGAAAAACTGTTTTTT

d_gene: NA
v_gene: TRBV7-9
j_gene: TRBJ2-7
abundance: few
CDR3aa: CASSFHPYEQYF
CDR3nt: TGTGCCAGCAGCTTCCACCCCTACGAGCAGTACTTC

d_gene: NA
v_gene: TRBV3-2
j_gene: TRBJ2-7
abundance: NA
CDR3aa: CASSPPEEQYF
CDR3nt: TGTGCCAGCAGCCCCCCGGAAGAGCAGTACTTC

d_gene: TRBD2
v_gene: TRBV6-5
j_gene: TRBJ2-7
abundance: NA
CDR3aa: CASSLWEGRSHEQYF
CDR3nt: TGTGCCAGCAGTCTGTGGGAGGGCCGGTCACACGAGCAGTACTTC

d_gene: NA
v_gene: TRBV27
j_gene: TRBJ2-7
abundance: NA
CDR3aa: CASSLDPPRGAQYF
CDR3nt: TGTGCCAGCAGTTTAGACCCCCCCCGCGGCGCGCAGTACTTC

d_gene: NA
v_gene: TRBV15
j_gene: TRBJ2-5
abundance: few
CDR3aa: CATSEQQETQYF
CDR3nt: TGTGCCACCAGCGAACAGCAAGAGACCCAGTACTTC

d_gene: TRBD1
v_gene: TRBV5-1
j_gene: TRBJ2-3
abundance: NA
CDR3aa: CASSIDRGRPDTQYF
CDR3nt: TGCGCCAGCAGCATAGACAGGGGGCGTCCAGATACGCAGTATTTT

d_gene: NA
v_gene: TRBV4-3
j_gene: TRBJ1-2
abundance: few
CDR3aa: CASSQDRGMTARGYTF
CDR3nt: TGCGCCAGCAGCCAAGACAGGGGAATGACGGCACGTGGCTACACTTTC

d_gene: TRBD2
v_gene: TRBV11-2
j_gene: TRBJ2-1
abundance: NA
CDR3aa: CASTWGYAGALYNEQFF
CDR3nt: TGTGCCAGCACCTGGGGTTATGCGGGAGCCCTCTACAATGAGCAGTTCTTC

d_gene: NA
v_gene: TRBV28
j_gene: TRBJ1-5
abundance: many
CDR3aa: CASSFMENQPQHF
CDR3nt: TGTGCCAGCAGTTTCATGGAGAACCAGCCCCAGCATTTT

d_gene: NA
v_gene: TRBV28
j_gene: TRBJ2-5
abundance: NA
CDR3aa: CASSSPRLAQYF
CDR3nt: TGTGCCAGCAGTTCTCCCCGGTTGGCCCAGTACTTC

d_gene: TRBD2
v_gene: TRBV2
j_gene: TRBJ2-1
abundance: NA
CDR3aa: CASRPSQTSGTYNEQFF
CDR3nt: TGTGCCAGCAGGCCTTCCCAGACTAGCGGGACCTACAATGAGCAGTTCTTC

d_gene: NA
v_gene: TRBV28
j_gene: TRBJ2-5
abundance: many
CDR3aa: CASSSLQEYQETQYF
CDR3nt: TGTGCCAGCAGTTCCCTCCAGGAGTACCAAGAGACCCAGTACTTC

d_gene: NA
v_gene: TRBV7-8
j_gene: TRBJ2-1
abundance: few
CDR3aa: CASTDQGSDNEQFF
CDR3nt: TGTGCCAGCACCGATCAGGGTTCGGACAATGAGCAGTTCTTC

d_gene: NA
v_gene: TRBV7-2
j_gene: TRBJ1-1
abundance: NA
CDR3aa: CASSLAAAWNTEAFF
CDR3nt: TGTGCCAGCAGCTTGGCGGCAGCCTGGAACACTGAAGCTTTCTTT

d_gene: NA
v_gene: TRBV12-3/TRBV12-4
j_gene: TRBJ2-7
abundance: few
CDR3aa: CASSLFTALYEQYF
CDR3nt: TGTGCCAGCAGTTTATTTACAGCTCTCTACGAGCAGTACTTC

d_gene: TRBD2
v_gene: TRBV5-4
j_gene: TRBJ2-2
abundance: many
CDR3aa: CASSRGSSGTGELFF
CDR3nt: TGTGCCAGCAGCCGCGGGAGCTCGGGCACCGGGGAGCTGTTTTTT

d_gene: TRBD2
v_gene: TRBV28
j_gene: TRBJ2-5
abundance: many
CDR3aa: CASSEILAGSDGTQYF
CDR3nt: TGTGCCAGCAGCGAAATTCTAGCGGGAAGTGACGGGACCCAGTACTTC

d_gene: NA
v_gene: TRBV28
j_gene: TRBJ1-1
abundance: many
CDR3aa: CASTLGGGRNTEAFF
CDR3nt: TGTGCCAGCACCCTAGGCGGGGGGCGAAACACTGAAGCTTTCTTT

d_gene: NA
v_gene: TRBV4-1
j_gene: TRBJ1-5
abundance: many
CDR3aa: CASSQDGQRFSNQPQHF
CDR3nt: TGCGCCAGCAGCCAAGACGGACAGAGGTTTAGCAATCAGCCCCAGCATTTT

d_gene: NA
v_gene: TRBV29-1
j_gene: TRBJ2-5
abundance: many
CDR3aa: CSGRGGPETQYF
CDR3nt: TGCAGCGGTCGTGGGGGGCCAGAGACCCAGTACTTC

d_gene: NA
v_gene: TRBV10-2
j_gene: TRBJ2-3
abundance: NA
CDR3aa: CASSESTATEEGVADTQYF
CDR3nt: TGCGCCAGCAGTGAGTCAACAGCCACAGAGGAGGGGGTCGCAGATACGCAGTATTTT